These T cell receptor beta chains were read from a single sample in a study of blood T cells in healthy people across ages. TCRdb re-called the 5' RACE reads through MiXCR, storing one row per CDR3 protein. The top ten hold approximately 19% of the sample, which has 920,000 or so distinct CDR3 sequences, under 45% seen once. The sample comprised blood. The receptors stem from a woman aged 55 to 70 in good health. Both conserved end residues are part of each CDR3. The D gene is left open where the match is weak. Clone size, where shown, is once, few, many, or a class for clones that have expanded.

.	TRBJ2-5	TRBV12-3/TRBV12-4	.	TGTGCCAGCAGTTCCCGGACGATCCTCCAAGAGACCCAGTACTTC	CASSSRTILQETQYF
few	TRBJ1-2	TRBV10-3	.	TGTGCCATCAGTCCGGACAGATCCATTCAGGGCTACACCTTC	CAISPDRSIQGYTF
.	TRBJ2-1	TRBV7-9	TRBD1	TGTGCCAGCAGCTCCGACAGGGCGATGGGGGATGAGCAGTTCTTC	CASSSDRAMGDEQFF
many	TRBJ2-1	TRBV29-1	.	TGCAGCGTTGGCGATGAGCAGTTCTTC	CSVGDEQFF
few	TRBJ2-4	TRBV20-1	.	TGCAGTGCTAGATGGCACCCAACGGACATTCAGTACTTC	CSARWHPTDIQYF
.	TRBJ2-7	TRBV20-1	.	TGCAGTGCTAGTACAATCTACGAGCAGTACTTC	CSASTIYEQYF
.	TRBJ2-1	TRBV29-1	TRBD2	TGCAGCGTTAAAACTAGCGGGAGGTACAATGAGCAGTTCTTC	CSVKTSGRYNEQFF
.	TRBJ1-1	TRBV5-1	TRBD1	TGCGCCAGCAGCCTGACAGGGGGAGTCACTGAAGCTTTCTTT	CASSLTGGVTEAFF
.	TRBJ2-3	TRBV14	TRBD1	TGTGCCAGCGGCCAAGGATTGACAGGGGACACAGATACGCAGTATTTT	CASGQGLTGDTDTQYF
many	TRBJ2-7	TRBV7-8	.	TGTGCCAGCAGCTTAGCGGGGGGGGCTAGCCAGAAGACCTCCTACGAGCAGTACTTC	CASSLAGGASQKTSYEQYF
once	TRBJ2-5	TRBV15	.	TGTGCCACCGGCAGAGATCTGGGCCTCCAAGAGACCCAGTACTTC	CATGRDLGLQETQYF
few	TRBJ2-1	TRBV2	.	TGTGCCAGCAGGGTACAGGGGGGGTACAATGAGCAGTTCTTC	CASRVQGGYNEQFF
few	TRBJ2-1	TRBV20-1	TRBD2	TGCAGTGCTAGGGGTACTAGCGGGCAGAATGAGCAGTTCTTC	CSARGTSGQNEQFF
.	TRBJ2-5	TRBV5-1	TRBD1	TGCGCCAGCCGACAGGGGAGCGGGGAGACCCAGTACTTC	CASRQGSGETQYF
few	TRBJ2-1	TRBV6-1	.	TGTGCCAGCAGTGACAGCCTATACTCCAACAATGAGCAGTTCTTC	CASSDSLYSNNEQFF
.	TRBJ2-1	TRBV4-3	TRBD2	TGCGCCAGCAGCCAAACGGGGGTAGCGGGAGGCGGCTCCTACAATGAGCAGTTCTTC	CASSQTGVAGGGSYNEQFF
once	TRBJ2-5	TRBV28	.	TGTGCCAGCAGTTTAGGGAGGCGCGGGTCCCAAGAGGCCCAGTACTTC	CASSLGRRGSQEAQYF
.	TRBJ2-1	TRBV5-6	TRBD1	TGTGCCAGCAGCCTCTGGGACAGGGTCAGCTCCTACGAGCAGTTCTTC	CASSLWDRVSSYEQFF
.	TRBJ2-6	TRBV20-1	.	TGCAGTGCTAGGGGACGGGGTTCTGGGGCCAACGTCCTGACTTTC	CSARGRGSGANVLTF
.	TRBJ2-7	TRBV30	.	TGTGCCTGGAGTCCAACCTGGGGCGAGCAGTACTTC	CAWSPTWGEQYF
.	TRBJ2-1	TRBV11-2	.	TGTGCCAGCAGCTTAACGGGCGCTACTAATGAGCAGTTCTTC	CASSLTGATNEQFF
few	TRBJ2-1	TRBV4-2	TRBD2	TGTGCCAGCAGCCAGGAACCAGCGGGACTGGGGAACAATGAGCAGTTCTTC	CASSQEPAGLGNNEQFF
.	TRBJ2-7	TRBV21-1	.	TGTGCCAGCAGCAAAAAAGTATCTCGGACAGGGGAGACCTACGAGCAGTACTTC	CASSKKVSRTGETYEQYF
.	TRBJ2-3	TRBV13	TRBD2	TGTGCCAGCAGCTCTCTACTAGCGGAGGGCACAGATACGCAGTATTTT	CASSSLLAEGTDTQYF
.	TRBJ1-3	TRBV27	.	TGTGCCAGCAGTTTATCGGGGAACCCTGGAAACACCATATATTTT	CASSLSGNPGNTIYF
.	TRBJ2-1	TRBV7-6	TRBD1	TGTGCCAGCAGCCCGGCCACGCAGGGACAGCTCAAATACAATGAGCAGTTCTTC	CASSPATQGQLKYNEQFF
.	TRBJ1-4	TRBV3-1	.	TGTGCCAGCAGCCAACAAAGAACAACTAATGAAAAACTGTTTTTT	CASSQQRTTNEKLFF